The TCR beta chain under discussion was sequenced for a study of identical twins listed by TCRdb under 2016. Background on the whole study: The study deep-sequenced TCR alpha and beta repertoires from monozygotic twins, unrelated adults of various ages and cord blood to test whether fetal clonotypes persist. Replicate twin experiments were performed at different times using different library preparation protocols to rule out contamination.

Only healthy Caucasian donors were included. Three unrelated non-twin adults were also sequenced: a male aged 18 to 30, a male aged 50 to 60 and a female aged 50 to 60. Miltenyi CD45RO+ enrichment and human naive T-cell isolation kits were used to isolate memory (CD45RO+) and naive T cells from PBMC. Note on this clonotype: It has no known antigen specificity. Sequence at one end of the junction differs from germline and may be a read error.

The library was obtained by 5' RACE. Sequencing took place on an Illumina HiSeq 2000. A universal primer binding site was introduced by template switching, and a unique molecular identifier was present in the final cDNA, enabling accurate counting of TCR cDNA molecules. Specific primers in the conserved constant-segment region were used to synthesize first-strand cDNA for the TCR alpha and beta chains. To control for contamination, each cDNA library was double barcoded with a SMART-Mk sample barcode plus Illumina barcodes. TruSeq adapter sequences along with Illumina sample barcodes were introduced in two successive PCR steps. Sequencing of the TCR alpha and beta cDNA libraries was done on the Illumina HiSeq platform using custom primers. As for how the authors treated the data: MiGEC was used to process raw reads and extract unique molecular identifiers, and MiXCR was used to find CDR3 positions. For each individual, recombination models were inferred using an EM algorithm with the repgenHMM and IGoR tools. The tcR package in R was used for shared clonotype analysis, with sharing normalized by the product of cloneset sizes. To study raw recombination without the effects of thymic and clonal selection, out-of-frame nonproductive sequences were analyzed. Clones were called with MiXCR by TCRdb after fastp trimmed the public reads at Q25, and only in-frame beta chains were retained. Identical CDR3 proteins give one entry, which carries the most common genes and DNA. The V and J calls shown here were made by TCRdb, not taken from the authors' results. The sample table records fewer than 450,000 distinct CDR3 sequences; approximately 8.7% of these occur just once. The top ten hold 8.5% to 10% of the sample.

Overall study results and their limits: The excess sharing between twins in beta out-of-frame sequences was weaker because fewer shared sequences reduced the signal-to-noise ratio. Compared with coincidental sharing between unrelated individuals, an excess of low generation-probability sequences was observed among out-of-frame TCR alpha sequences shared between twins. Recombination models systematically underestimated out-of-frame TCR alpha sharing in monozygotic twins but agreed with sharing between unrelated individuals. Invariant T cells such as MAIT and iNKT could partly confound zero-insertion analyses, although diverse VJ usage argued against such confounding for most clonotypes. Because the same donors could not be followed over many years, the conclusions relied on cross-sectional statistical analysis. Abundant cord blood beta clonotypes carried fewer insertions; young adult naive repertoires showed a weaker similar trend, while memory repertoires showed none.

From a lookup of the germline V gene, CDR1 and CDR2 are MDHEN and SYDVKM. The CDR3 measures 11 amino acids from cysteine to phenylalanine. Left in the record is the CDR3 DNA by itself, 33 bases read in frame from the first base. Material for sequencing was naive T cells sorted from blood. The sample's cell subset or site label, in plain terms: cells isolated with a human naive T-cell isolation kit. Rearrangement joined TRBV28 to TRBJ2-1; the D gene identity is not certain. The clonotype originates from a woman aged 45-65 years in good health. The CDR3 here reads CASCLRNEQFF. The nucleotides read TGTGCCAGCTGTTTACGGAATGAGCAGTTCTTC.